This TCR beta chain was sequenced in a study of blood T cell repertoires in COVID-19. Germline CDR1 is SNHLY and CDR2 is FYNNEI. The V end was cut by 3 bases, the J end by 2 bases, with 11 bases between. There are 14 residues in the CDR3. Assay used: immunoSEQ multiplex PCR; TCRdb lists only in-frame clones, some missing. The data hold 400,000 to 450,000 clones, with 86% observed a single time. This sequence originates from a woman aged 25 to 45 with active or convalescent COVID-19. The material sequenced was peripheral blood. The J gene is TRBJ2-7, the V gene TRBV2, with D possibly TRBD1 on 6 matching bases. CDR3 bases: TGTGCCAGCAGTGATGGGACATTTCCCTACGAGCAGTACTTC. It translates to CASSDGTFPYEQYF.